This T cell receptor (beta chain) comes out of a study of regulatory T cells in long-lasting Graves disease. Construction of the TCR beta libraries employed iRepertoire HTBI primers in conjunction with Arm-PCR of CDR3 regions. TCRdb independently ran MiXCR on the multiplex PCR reads; one entry per CDR3 protein. The table includes 300,000 to 400,000 distinct CDR3 sequences, over 15% detected once. Time point indicated: newly diagnosed GD, antithyroid drugs for less than 3 months. PBMC-derived RNA was used for the TCR library. A blood draw put 8.5 to 10 milliliters of peripheral blood into EDTA tubes. This clonotype was counted a few times. Germline CDR1 and CDR2: LGHNA and YNFKEQ. Trimming removed 4 bases at V and 5 bases at J, with 12 bases between. This CDR3 comprises 14 residues. The same specimen was also included in a second study, on T cells in Graves' hyperthyroidism and ophthalmopathy.

The rearrangement uses TRBV4-2 and TRBJ1-5; TRBD1 is a possible D gene (5 bases). This TCR derives from a man aged 40-50 years with Graves disease. Sequencing was performed on peripheral blood mononuclear cells (PBMCs), taken at new diagnosis, from a patient treated with antithyroid drugs. The chain's CDR3 is CASSLGGEDQPQHF. CDR3 nucleotide sequence: TGTGCCAGCAGCCTCGGGGGTGAGGATCAGCCCCAGCATTTT.